These 17 T cell receptor beta chains originate from one sample sequenced in a study of beta chain features in type 1 diabetes. TCRB transcripts that were expressed got sequenced, as all of the isolated RNA had been reverse transcribed. The method was immunoSEQ multiplex PCR; TCRdb's version includes in-frame clones alone and lacks a portion of them. The repertoire holds approximately 730,000 clones, with around an eighth as singletons. Their target antigens are unknown. Study-wide points: Patients with Type 1 diabetes showed moderately but significantly shorter TCRB CDR3s in all four CD4+ subsets.

Material: naive CD4+ T cells from blood. The receptors were sampled from a young man with type 1 diabetes.

This chain uses TRBV6-1 with TRBJ2-6; the D is unclear. CDR1 is MNHNS and CDR2 is SASEGT in the germline V gene. Trimming removed 6 bases at V and 1 base at J, with 4 bases between. The CDR3 extends over 13 amino acids. CDR3 protein: CASRQSGANVLTF. CDR3 DNA: TGTGCCAGCAGGCAGTCTGGGGCCAACGTCCTGACTTTC.

The chain joins TRBV7-9 to TRBJ2-3; 12 bases map to TRBD2. Germline V gene lookup returns CDR1 SEHNR and CDR2 FQNEAQ (reference sequence). CDR3 size: 17 residues. V shed 6 bases and J 5 bases; nucleotides not matched to a gene: 12. This CDR3 reads CASSSKWTSGEVDTQYF. For the CDR3, the DNA is TGTGCCAGCAGTTCTAAATGGACTAGCGGGGAGGTAGATACGCAGTATTTT.

The rearrangement uses TRBV13 and TRBJ1-4; TRBD1 matches 9 bases. The CDR3 is 17 residues long. Trimming removed 2 bases from V and 7 bases from J; junction bases left unmatched: 11. Germline V lookup: CDR1 PRHDT, CDR2 FYEKMQ (reference sequence). The CDR3 is CASSLTRGDRVAEKLFF. Here the CDR3 DNA reads TGTGCCAGCAGCTTAACCCGTGGGGACAGGGTAGCTGAAAAACTGTTTTTT.

The chain combines TRBV7-9 with TRBJ1-1; weak D call: TRBD1 (6 bases). Deletions cut 2 bases from V and 6 bases from J, with 13 bases between. This CDR3 has 14 residues. In germline, CDR1 is SEHNR, CDR2 FQNEAQ (reference sequence). The CDR3 nucleotides are TGTGCCAGCAGCTTAAATGGGGGCGCCGCTGAAGCTTTCTTT. As protein: CASSLNGGAAEAFF. Full variable domain (remainder filled in from reference TRBV7-9 and TRBJ1-1): DTGVSQNPRHKITKRGQNVTFRCDPISEHNRLYWYRQTLGQGPEFLTYFQNEAQLEKSRLLSDRFSAERPKGSFSTLEIQRTEQGDSAMYLCASSLNGGAAEAFFGQGTRLTVV.

The rearrangement links TRBV11-2 to TRBJ1-1; unclear D gene. Germline V gene sequence: CDR1 SGHAT, CDR2 FQNNGV. Trimming took 5 bases from V and 0 from J, leaving 10 bases between them. This CDR3 is 14 amino acids long. In nucleotides, the CDR3 is TGTGCCAGCAGCATGGGCCGGCTGAACACTGAAGCTTTCTTT. Amino acid sequence: CASSMGRLNTEAFF.

The chain couples TRBV2 to TRBJ2-7; 7 nucleotides match TRBD2. From germline, CDR1 is SNHLY and CDR2 FYNNEI. This CDR3 contains 13 residues. J lost 2 bases, V lost 6 bases, and 4 bases had no gene match. The CDR3 DNA is TGTGCCAGCAGGGCTAGCGGCACCTACGAGCAGTACTTC. Amino acid sequence: CASRASGTYEQYF.

This clone occurred a few times. The chain has TRBV18 and TRBJ2-7; no firm D call. Germline loops: CDR1 KGHSH, CDR2 LQKENI. Trimming took off 6 bases at V and 0 bases at J, with 15 bases between the two ends. The CDR3 loop spans 15 amino acids. As DNA, the CDR3 is TGTGCCAGCTCCTCGACCCGGCAGAGCTCCTACGAGCAGTACTTC. This sequence encodes CASSSTRQSSYEQYF.

Only a few counts were recorded for this clone. This chain connects TRBV7-2 to TRBJ2-3, with D maybe TRBD1 (5 bases). V lost 3 bases to trimming and J lost 1 base, with 8 bases between them. The CDR3 covers 14 residues. Germline V gene data show CDR1 as SGHTA and CDR2 as FQGNSA. The CDR3 protein is CASSFPRGTDTQYF. As DNA, the CDR3 is TGTGCCAGCAGCTTCCCCAGGGGCACAGATACGCAGTATTTT.

The chain uses TRBV4-1 and TRBJ2-1, with 13 bases aligning to TRBD2. Looked up from germline, CDR1 is MGHRA and CDR2 is YSYEKL. This CDR3 spans 16 amino acids. V was clipped by 7 bases and J by 6 bases; unmatched bases: 9. DNA for the CDR3: TGCGCCAGCATTGCCGGGACTAGCGGGGTAGGCAATGAGCAGTTCTTC. This encodes CASIAGTSGVGNEQFF.

The rearrangement links TRBV27 to TRBJ1-5; D remains unclear. Trimming took off 0 bases at V and 4 bases at J, with 10 bases between the two ends. This CDR3 has 15 residues. Germline CDR1 is MNHEY and CDR2 is SMNVEV (reference sequence). Written as DNA, the CDR3 is TGTGCCAGCAGTTTATCAGACGGACTTAATCAGCCCCAGCATTTT. Amino acids: CASSLSDGLNQPQHF.

J is TRBJ1-5 and V is TRBV11-2; D unclear. V was pared by 8 bases and J by 4 bases, with 12 bases between. Germline V gene lookup returns CDR1 SGHAT and CDR2 FQNNGV. The CDR3 loop spans 13 amino acids. CDR3 in amino acids: CASGQASNQPQHF. CDR3 DNA sequence: TGTGCCAGCGGTCAGGCCTCTAATCAGCCCCAGCATTTT.

V gene TRBV5-1 combines with J gene TRBJ2-2; D uncertain. Trimming shortened V by 0 bases and J by 3 bases, and 12 bases separated the two germline ends. Germline lookup yields CDR1 SGHRS and CDR2 YFSETQ. CDR3 length equals 16 residues. This CDR3 is CASSLDPNWDTGELFF. Here the CDR3 DNA reads TGCGCCAGCAGCTTGGACCCTAACTGGGACACCGGGGAGCTGTTTTTT.

This clone was observed a few times. The sample holds other DNA sequences that translate to the same CDR3. The J gene is TRBJ2-3, the V gene TRBV20-1; the D is unclear. This CDR3 has 11 residues. V was pared by 6 bases and J by 1 base, with 5 bases between. Germline V CDR1 and CDR2: DFQATT, SNEGSKA (reference sequence). The DNA for the CDR3 is TGCAGTGCCCTACGCACAGATACGCAGTATTTT. Translating gives CSALRTDTQYF.

This sequence joins TRBV5-1 and TRBJ1-6, with D uncertain. This CDR3 region has 14 residues. The V gene lost 0 bases and the J gene lost 8 bases, with 9 bases spanning the gap. Germline V gene sequence: CDR1 SGHRS, CDR2 YFSETQ. The CDR3 sequence: CASSLALSDSPLHF. DNA of the CDR3: TGCGCCAGCAGCTTGGCGTTATCGGATTCACCCCTCCACTTT.

Only a few counts were recorded for this clone. J is TRBJ2-4 and V is TRBV30; D is unclear. Deletions cut 3 bases from V and 0 bases from J, with 3 bases between. From germline, CDR1 is GTSNPN and CDR2 SVGIG (reference sequence). The CDR3 is 12 residues long. The CDR3 DNA is TGTGCCTGGAGGCTAGCCAAAAACATTCAGTACTTC. This gives the protein CAWRLAKNIQYF.

The V and J genes are TRBV9 and TRBJ1-3; D not certain. CDR3 length: 16 amino acids. Germline assignment: CDR1 SGDLS and CDR2 YYNGEE. The V end lost 0 bases, the J end lost 1 base, and 11 bases lay between the germline ends. This chain's CDR3 is CASSVGAESSGNTIYF. For the CDR3, the DNA is TGTGCCAGCAGCGTAGGGGCCGAATCTTCTGGAAACACCATATATTTT. The full variable domain, in which reference TRBV9 and TRBJ1-3 provide the parts outside the CDR3, is DSGVTQTPKHLITATGQRVTLRCSPRSGDLSVYWYQQSLDQGLQFLIQYYNGEERAKGNILERFSAQQFPDLHSELNLSSLELGDSALYFCASSVGAESSGNTIYFGEGSWLTVV.

The chain employs TRBV20-1 and TRBJ2-5; no clear D gene. This CDR3 has 11 residues. Trimming left V 6 bases short and J 4 bases short, with 9 bases between. The germline gives CDR1 DFQATT, CDR2 SNEGSKA (reference sequence). The CDR3 protein is CSAPDPETQYF. The CDR3 nucleotides read TGCAGTGCCCCGGATCCAGAGACCCAGTACTTC.